This TCR beta chain was recorded in a study of shared clonotypes between healthy human individuals. General study results and limits: Rarefaction demonstrated incomplete sorted-subset sequencing despite large depth. Clonotypes which were not shared had lower generation probabilities than clonotypes that all four donors shared.

CDR1 is SGHRS and CDR2 is YFSETQ in the germline V gene. Trimming cost V 4 bases and J 1 base; bases outside gene matches: 20. This CDR3 spans 19 amino acids. Each sorted subset replicate got 200 ng genomic DNA, tens of thousands of genomes. The protocol was immunoSEQ multiplex PCR, while the TCRdb copy is restricted to in-frame clones and leaves out a portion. The table lists about 1.1 million clones, approximately 80% of them singletons. Donation came from healthy HIV-negative adults that had no recent acute infections or vaccinations. Comments on this clone: Its specificity is unknown.

The chain employs TRBV5-1 and TRBJ2-7; 7 bases match TRBD2. The material sequenced was memory CD4+ T cells from PBMCs. Regarding subset: CD45RA-negative fraction. The sequence derives from a man aged 18 to 30 in good health. Some clones in this sample may be carry-over from other donors' samples. CDR3 protein: CASSRNGDQSSGLSYEQYF. In nucleotides, the CDR3 is TGCGCCAGCAGCCGGAATGGCGACCAAAGTAGCGGGTTATCCTACGAGCAGTACTTC.